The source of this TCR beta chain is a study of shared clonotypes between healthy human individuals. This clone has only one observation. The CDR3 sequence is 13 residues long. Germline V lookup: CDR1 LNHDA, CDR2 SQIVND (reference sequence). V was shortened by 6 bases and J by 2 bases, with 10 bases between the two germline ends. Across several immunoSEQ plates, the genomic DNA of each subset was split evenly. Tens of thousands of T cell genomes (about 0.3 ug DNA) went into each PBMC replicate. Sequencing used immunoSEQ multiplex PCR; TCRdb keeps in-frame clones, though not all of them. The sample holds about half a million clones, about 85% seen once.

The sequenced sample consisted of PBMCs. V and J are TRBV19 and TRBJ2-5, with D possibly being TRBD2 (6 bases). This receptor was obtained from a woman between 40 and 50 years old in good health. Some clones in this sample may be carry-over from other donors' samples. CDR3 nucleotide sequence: TGTGCCAGTAGACGGGACTCTCAAGAGACCCAGTACTTC. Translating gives CASRRDSQETQYF.